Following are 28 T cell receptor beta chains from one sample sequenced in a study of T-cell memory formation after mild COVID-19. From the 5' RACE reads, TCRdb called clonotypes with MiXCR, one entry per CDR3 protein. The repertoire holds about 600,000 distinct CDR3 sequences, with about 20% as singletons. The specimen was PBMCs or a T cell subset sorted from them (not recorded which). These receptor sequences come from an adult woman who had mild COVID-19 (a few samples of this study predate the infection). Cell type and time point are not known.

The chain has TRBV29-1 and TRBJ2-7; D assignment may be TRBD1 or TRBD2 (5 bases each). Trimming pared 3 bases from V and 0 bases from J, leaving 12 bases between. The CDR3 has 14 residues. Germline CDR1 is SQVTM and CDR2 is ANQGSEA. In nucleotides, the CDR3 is TGCAGCGTTGACTCAGAGGGGAGCTCCTACGAGCAGTACTTC. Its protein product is CSVDSEGSSYEQYF.

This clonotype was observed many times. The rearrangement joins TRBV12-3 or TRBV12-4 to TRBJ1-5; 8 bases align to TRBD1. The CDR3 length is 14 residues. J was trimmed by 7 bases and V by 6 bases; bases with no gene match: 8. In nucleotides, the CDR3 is TGTGCCAGCAGCCTACAGGGGGTAGAGCAGCCCCAGCATTTT. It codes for CASSLQGVEQPQHF.

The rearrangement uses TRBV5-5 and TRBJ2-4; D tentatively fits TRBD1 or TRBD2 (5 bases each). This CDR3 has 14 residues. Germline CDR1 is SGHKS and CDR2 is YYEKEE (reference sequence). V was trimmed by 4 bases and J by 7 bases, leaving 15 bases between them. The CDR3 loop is CASSLVGAENIQYF. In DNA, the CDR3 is TGTGCCAGCAGCCTTGTCGGGGCTGAGAACATTCAGTACTTC.

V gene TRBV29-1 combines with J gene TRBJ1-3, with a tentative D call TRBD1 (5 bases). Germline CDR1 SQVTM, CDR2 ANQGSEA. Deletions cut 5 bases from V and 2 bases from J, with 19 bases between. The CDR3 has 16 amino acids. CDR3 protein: CSVSRSGGTAGNTIYF. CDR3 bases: TGCAGCGTTTCAAGATCGGGGGGAACTGCTGGAAACACCATATATTTT. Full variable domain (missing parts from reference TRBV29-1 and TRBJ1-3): SAVISQKPSRDICQRGTSLTIQCQVDSQVTMMFWYRQQPGQSLTLIATANQGSEATYESGFVIDKFPISRPNLTFSTLTVSNMSPEDSSIYLCSVSRSGGTAGNTIYFGEGSWLTVV.

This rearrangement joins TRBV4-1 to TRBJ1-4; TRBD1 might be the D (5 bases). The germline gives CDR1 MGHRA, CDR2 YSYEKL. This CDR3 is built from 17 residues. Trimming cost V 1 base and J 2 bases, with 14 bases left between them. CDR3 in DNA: TGCGCCAGCAGCCAAGGGGGGGGGTACCTTACTAATGAAAAACTGTTTTTT. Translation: CASSQGGGYLTNEKLFF.

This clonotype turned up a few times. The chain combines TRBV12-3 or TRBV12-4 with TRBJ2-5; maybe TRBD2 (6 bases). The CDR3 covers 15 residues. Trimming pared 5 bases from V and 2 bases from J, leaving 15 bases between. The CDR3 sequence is CASSPIGGPQETQYF. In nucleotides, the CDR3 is TGTGCCAGCAGTCCTATCGGAGGGCCACAAGAGACCCAGTACTTC.

The CDR3 bases are TGCGCCAGCAGCTTGTCGGCAGGGAAGGGCTACGAGCAGTACTTC. Its protein product is CASSLSAGKGYEQYF. The chain carries TRBV5-1 and TRBJ2-7; tentative D call: TRBD1 (5 bases). This CDR3 region has 15 residues. Trimming took 1 base from V and 3 from J, leaving 14 bases between them. Germline CDR1 and CDR2: SGHRS and YFSETQ.

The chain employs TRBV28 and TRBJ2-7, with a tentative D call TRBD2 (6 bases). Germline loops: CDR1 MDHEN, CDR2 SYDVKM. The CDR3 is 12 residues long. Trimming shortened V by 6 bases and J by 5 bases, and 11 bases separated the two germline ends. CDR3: CASRSGGDEQYF. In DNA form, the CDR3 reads TGTGCCAGCAGGTCAGGCGGGGACGAGCAGTACTTC.

The CDR3 DNA reads TGTGCCAGCAGCGTAGGAGGGACAGGTTCGGTCTACGAGCAGTACTTC. As protein: CASSVGGTGSVYEQYF. V gene TRBV9 combines with J gene TRBJ2-7; 8 nucleotides agree with TRBD1. The V gene end was trimmed by 0 bases and the J gene end by 3 bases; junction bases not matched to a gene: 8. The CDR3 consists of 16 residues. Germline assignment: CDR1 SGDLS and CDR2 YYNGEE.

In nucleotides, the CDR3 is TGCAGTGCTAGAGAGGCAGGAGATACGCAGTATTTT. Protein product: CSAREAGDTQYF. The V gene is TRBV20-1, the J gene TRBJ2-3; D unclear. Germline V CDR1 and CDR2: DFQATT, SNEGSKA (reference sequence). The CDR3 has 12 residues. Trimming took off 0 bases at V and 5 bases at J, with 6 bases between the two ends.

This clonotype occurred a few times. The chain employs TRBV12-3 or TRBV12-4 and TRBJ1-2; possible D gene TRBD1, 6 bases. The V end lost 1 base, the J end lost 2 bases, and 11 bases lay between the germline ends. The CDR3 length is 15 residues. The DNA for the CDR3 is TGTGCCAGCAGTTTAGGGGCAGGGGTCAACTATGGCTACACCTTC. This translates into CASSLGAGVNYGYTF.

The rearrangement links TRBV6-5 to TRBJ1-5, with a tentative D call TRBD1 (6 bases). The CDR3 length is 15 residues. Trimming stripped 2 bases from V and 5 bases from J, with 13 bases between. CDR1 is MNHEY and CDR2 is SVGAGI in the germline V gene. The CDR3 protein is CASSYDGQSYQPQHF. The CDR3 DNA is TGTGCCAGCAGTTACGACGGACAGAGCTATCAGCCCCAGCATTTT.

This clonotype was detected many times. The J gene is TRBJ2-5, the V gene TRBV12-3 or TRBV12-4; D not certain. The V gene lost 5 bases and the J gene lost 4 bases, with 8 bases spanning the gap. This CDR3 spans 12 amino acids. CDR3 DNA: TGTGCCAGCAGTCTTAAAGGAGAGACCCAGTACTTC. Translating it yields CASSLKGETQYF.

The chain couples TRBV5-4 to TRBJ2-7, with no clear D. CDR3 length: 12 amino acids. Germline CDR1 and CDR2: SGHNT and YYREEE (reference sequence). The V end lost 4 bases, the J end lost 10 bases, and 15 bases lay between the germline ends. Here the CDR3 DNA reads TGTGCCAGCAGCGCGCTTCTAGAGGAACAGTACTTC. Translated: CASSALLEEQYF.

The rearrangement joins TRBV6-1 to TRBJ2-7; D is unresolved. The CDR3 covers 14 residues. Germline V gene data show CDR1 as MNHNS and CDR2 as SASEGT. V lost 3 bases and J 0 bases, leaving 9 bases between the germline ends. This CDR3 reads CASSEAESSYEQYF. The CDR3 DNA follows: TGTGCCAGCAGTGAGGCCGAAAGCTCCTACGAGCAGTACTTC.

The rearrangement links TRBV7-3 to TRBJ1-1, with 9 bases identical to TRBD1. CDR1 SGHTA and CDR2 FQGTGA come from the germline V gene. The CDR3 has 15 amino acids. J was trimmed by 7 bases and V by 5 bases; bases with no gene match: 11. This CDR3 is CASSQSGQGRGEAFF. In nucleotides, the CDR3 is TGTGCCAGCAGCCAATCCGGACAGGGGAGGGGTGAAGCTTTCTTT.

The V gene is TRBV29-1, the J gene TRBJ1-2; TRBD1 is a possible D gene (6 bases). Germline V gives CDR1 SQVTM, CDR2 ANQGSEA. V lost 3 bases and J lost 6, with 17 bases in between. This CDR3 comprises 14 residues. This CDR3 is CSVDRAGVGNGYTF. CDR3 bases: TGCAGCGTTGATCGGGCAGGGGTAGGCAATGGCTACACCTTC.

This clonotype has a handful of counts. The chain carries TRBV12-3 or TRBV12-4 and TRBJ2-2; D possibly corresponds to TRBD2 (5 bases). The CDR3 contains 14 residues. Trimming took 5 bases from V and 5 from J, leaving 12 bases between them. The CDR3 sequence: CASSHVSGTGELFF. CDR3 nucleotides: TGTGCCAGCAGTCACGTGTCGGGGACCGGGGAGCTGTTTTTT.

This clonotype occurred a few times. CDR3 in DNA: TGTGCCACCAGGAACGCAGGCGGGACGGAATACAATGAGCAGTTCTTC. Encoded protein: CATRNAGGTEYNEQFF. The V and J genes are TRBV15 and TRBJ2-1; a possible D gene is TRBD2 (6 bases). This CDR3 comprises 16 residues. V gave up 6 bases and J gave up 4 bases, with 19 bases separating them. Looked up from germline, CDR1 is LNHNV and CDR2 is YYDKDF (reference sequence).

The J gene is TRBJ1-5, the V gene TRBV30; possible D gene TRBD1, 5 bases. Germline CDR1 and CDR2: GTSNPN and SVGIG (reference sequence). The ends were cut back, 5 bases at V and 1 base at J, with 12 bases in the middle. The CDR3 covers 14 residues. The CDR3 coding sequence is TGTGCCTGGGGGGGACGGGTAAGCAATCAGCCCCAGCATTTT. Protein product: CAWGGRVSNQPQHF.

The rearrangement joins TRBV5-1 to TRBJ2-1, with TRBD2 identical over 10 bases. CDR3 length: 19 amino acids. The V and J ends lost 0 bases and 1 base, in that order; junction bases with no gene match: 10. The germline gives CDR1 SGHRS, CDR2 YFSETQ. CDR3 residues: CASSLAGGGLAASYNEQFF. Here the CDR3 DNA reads TGCGCCAGCAGCTTGGCAGGAGGCGGACTAGCGGCTTCCTACAATGAGCAGTTCTTC.

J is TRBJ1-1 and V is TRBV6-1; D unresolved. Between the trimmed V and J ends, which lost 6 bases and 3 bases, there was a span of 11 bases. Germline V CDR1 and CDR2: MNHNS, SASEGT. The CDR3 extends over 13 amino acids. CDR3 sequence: CASRGKKDTEAFF. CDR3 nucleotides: TGTGCCAGCAGAGGGAAGAAGGACACTGAAGCTTTCTTT.

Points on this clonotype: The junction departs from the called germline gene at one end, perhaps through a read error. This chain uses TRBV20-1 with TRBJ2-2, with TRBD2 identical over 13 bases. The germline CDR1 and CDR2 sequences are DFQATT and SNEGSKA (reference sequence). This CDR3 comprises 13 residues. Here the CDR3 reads CSAPTSGGTELFF. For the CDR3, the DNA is TGCAGTGCTCCGACTAGCGGGGGGACGGAGTTGTTTTTT.

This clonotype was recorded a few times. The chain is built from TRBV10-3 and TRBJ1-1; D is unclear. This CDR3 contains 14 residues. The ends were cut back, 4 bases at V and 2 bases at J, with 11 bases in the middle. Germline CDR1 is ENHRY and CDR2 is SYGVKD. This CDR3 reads CAISVRDKNTEAFF. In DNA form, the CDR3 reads TGTGCCATCAGTGTTCGGGATAAAAACACTGAAGCTTTCTTT.

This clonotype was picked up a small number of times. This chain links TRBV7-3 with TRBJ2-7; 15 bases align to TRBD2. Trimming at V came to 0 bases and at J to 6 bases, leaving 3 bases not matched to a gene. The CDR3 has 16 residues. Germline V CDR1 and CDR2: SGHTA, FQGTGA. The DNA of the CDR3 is TGTGCCAGCAGCTTAACCGGACTAGCGGGAGGGAGCGAGCAGTACTTC. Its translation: CASSLTGLAGGSEQYF.

CDR3 amino acids: CASSISGDYSPLHF. The CDR3 region has the DNA TGTGCCAGTAGTATTTCAGGGGACTATTCACCCCTCCACTTT. The V call is TRBV19, the J call TRBJ1-6, with D perhaps TRBD1 (6 bases). V dropped 3 bases and J dropped 8 bases, with 11 bases sitting between them. Per germline, CDR1 LNHDA and CDR2 SQIVND (reference sequence). CDR3 length: 14 amino acids.

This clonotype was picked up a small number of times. The CDR3 nucleotides are TGTGCCACCAGTGAGACCGGGACTAGTTTGAGGACAGATACGCAGTATTTT. The encoded protein is CATSETGTSLRTDTQYF. This rearrangement joins TRBV24-1 to TRBJ2-3, with 8 nucleotides matching TRBD2. The J segment lost 3 bases and the V segment lost 4 bases, leaving 11 bases of the junction unmatched. This CDR3 has 17 residues. Germline loops: CDR1 KGHDR, CDR2 SFDVKD.

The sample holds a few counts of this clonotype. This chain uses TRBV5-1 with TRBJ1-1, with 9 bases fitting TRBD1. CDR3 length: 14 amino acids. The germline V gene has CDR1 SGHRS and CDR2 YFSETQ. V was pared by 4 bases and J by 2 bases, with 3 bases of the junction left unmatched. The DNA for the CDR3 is TGCGCCAGCAGCCGGGACAGGGAAAACACTGAAGCTTTCTTT. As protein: CASSRDRENTEAFF.